This T cell receptor beta chain was sequenced during a study of blood T cells in healthy people across ages (dated by TCRdb to the mid-2010s). A note on the overall study: In model experiments, template switching captured roughly one uniquely barcoded TCR beta cDNA molecule for every two T cells. Age-related changes in TCR beta repertoire diversity were measured in the study by deep sequencing normalized with unique cDNA molecular identifiers. The donors were split into four age groups: young (average around 15 years), middle-aged (39), aged (roughly 65) and long-lived (approximately 80). For two donors (one aged 18 to 30 and one aged 80 or older), the study analyzed two additional independent replicas of 1 million unique cDNA reads from the same blood draw.

From the germline V gene (reference sequence), CDR1 is DFQATT and CDR2 is SNEGSKA. Measured from the cysteine to the phenylalanine, the CDR3 is 13 residues long. Only the CDR3 DNA stays, 39 bases, in frame from base 1. The library was built by means of 5' RACE. The run used an Illumina HiSeq 2500. A second roughly 7 to 11 cycle PCR used a sample-barcoded 5' primer and a J-beta primer mix. Each TCR beta cDNA molecule received a unique molecular identifier from a template-switch 5' adaptor carrying 12 random nucleotides. Each sample yielded at least 3 million CDR3-containing paired-end reads. First-strand cDNA synthesis was performed from all RNA using the Mint cDNA synthesis kit, with priming by a TRBC-specific oligonucleotide. All cDNA was treated with uracil-DNA glycosylase and then went through a first 18-cycle PCR with the universal primers M1SS and BC2_uni_R. Per the source publication's procedure: For normalization, 1 million high-quality reads were randomly selected from each sample, with every read carrying a distinct molecular identifier. Instead of being binned into consensus sequences, reads with shared molecular identifiers were discarded. CDR3 identification, clonotype clustering and error correction used MiTCR with a Q25 quality threshold and the strictest error-elimination algorithm. A nonparametric unseen species model with Euler transformation was used to estimate a lower bound on total TCR beta diversity. Clones were called with MiXCR by TCRdb after fastp trimmed the public reads at Q25, and only in-frame beta chains were retained. Identical CDR3 proteins give one entry, which carries the most common genes and DNA. For this entry, the V and J calls and clone size follow TCRdb and not the study's own pipeline. This sample comprises some 850,000 distinct CDR3 sequences, approximately 24% of them detected only once. The ten largest clones represent around 3% of the sample.

What the study reported, not specific to this receptor: Compared with the aged group, the long-lived group had more naive CD4+ T cells, fewer expanded clones and increased TCR diversity, suggesting age selection. Observed TCR beta diversity per million T cells fell roughly linearly with age, and a significant reduction was already apparent by age approximately 41. Conclusive comparison of naive and antigen-experienced compartments was prevented by the profiling of bulk unsorted PBMCs. The CMV infection status of donors was not known, potentially confounding age-related changes in expanded clonotypes. There was a strong correlation between observed TCR beta diversity and the percentage of naive T cells measured by flow cytometry. Estimates of total diversity based on one million sequenced T cells were regarded as lower bounds and as underestimates.

Systemically healthy Caucasian individuals from Russia, some 40 in total and aged roughly 6 to 95 years, were included as donors. Each donor gave 8 to 10 milliliters of peripheral blood, collected into EDTA-treated Vacutainer tubes. Ficoll-Paque density-gradient centrifugation was used to isolate PBMCs, with at least 7 million obtained per sample. Total RNA, at least 5 micrograms per sample, was extracted from PBMCs with Trizol reagent. For every donor, an aliquot of PBMCs went through flow cytometry to measure the percentages of naive CD45RAhigh/CD27high T cells. Remarks on this clonotype: Its specific antigen is unknown. No base quality values were provided; no much bigger clone lies one nucleotide off.

This sample also belongs to another study, concerning T cells of mothers and their children. As that second study puts it: Nine systemically healthy Caucasian individuals, comprising three mothers and their six children, were included as donors. cDNA synthesis used all of the extracted RNA, with 1.5 ug of RNA in each 15 ul reaction. In the second PCR, sample barcodes and 2-4 random nucleotides were introduced via the M1S primer. Over 8 million TCR beta CDR3 reads were obtained for each mother, and about 3 million reads were obtained for each child. Thymic selection similarly shapes TCR recombination output in related and unrelated pairs, with minor effect from inherited differences. Normalized repertoire overlap in related mother-child pairs was always slightly higher than in unrelated mother-child pairs, but the difference was never significant. No persistent microchimeric T cell clones were detected, at a sensitivity of roughly 100 clones per million clonotypes. In the study, deep NGS was used to compare the TCR beta repertoires of mothers and children, and features distinguishing related mother-child pairs from unrelated individuals were sought. On average, the children were approximately 11 +/- 4 years old, while the mothers were about 40 +/- 4 years old. After adapters were ligated using NEBNext reagents, the libraries underwent 100+100 nt paired-end sequencing on an Illumina HiSeq 2000. To prevent cross-contamination, the mother and child libraries were prepared a month apart and were sequenced in separate runs. Each donor had between about 450,000 and 2,100,000 distinct TCR beta clonotypes identified. Naive TCR beta clonotypes were estimated from low-frequency clonotypes matched to each donor's FACS-determined naive share, without sorting.

Sequencing used blood. The TCR was taken from a boy between 10 and 17 years old in good health. The V and J segments used are TRBV20-1 and TRBJ2-5, and TRBD2 may be the D gene, going by 5 matching bases. The J call could be wrong; TRBJ2-1 is a better fit for the DNA end. The sequenced DNA: TGCAGTGCTAGTCCTAGCATTGGTTATGAGCAGTTCTTC. Translated, this is CSASPSIGYEQFF.